The present TCR beta chain was sequenced within a study of cytomegalovirus exposure and HLA in healthy donors. Losses at the gene ends were 3 bases for V and 8 bases for J; bases not matched to a gene: 7. Germline CDR1 is LNHDA and CDR2 is SQIVND (reference sequence). The CDR3 contains 17 residues. Whether this donor was CMV seropositive was not recorded. 13 Jbeta primers and 60 Vbeta primers were used for the PCR. The table came from immunoSEQ multiplex PCR; TCRdb's copy has only in-frame clones and leaves some out. The repertoire has 35,000 to 45,000 clones, 50% of them found once; the top ten carry 12%. Findings and limits, study-wide: According to a later analysis, most TCR beta chains associated with CMV appeared HLA-restricted.

A remark on this clone: Antigen unknown.

This TCR derives from a human donor in good health. The chain joins TRBV19 to TRBJ2-1; 16 bases are shared with TRBD2. Sequenced input: PBMCs. The CDR3, as DNA: TGTGCCAGTAGTATGGGACTAGCGGGGGGGGCGCGGTATGAGCAGTTCTTC. Protein product: CASSMGLAGGARYEQFF.